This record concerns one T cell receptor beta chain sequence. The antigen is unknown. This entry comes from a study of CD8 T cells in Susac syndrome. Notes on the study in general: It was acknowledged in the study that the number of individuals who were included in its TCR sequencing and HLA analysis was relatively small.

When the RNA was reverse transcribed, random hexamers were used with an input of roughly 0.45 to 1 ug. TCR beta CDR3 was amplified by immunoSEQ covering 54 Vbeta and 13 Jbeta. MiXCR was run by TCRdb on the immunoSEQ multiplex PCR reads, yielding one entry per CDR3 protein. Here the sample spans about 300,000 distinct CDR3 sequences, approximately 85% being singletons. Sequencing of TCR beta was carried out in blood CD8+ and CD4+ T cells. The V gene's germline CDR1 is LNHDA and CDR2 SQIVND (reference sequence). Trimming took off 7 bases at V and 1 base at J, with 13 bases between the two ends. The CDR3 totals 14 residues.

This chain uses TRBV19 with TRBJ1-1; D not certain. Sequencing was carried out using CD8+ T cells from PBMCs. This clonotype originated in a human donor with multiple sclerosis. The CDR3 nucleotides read TGTGCCAGTACCGACCGGTTGGGGAACACTGAAGCTTTCTTT. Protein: CASTDRLGNTEAFF.